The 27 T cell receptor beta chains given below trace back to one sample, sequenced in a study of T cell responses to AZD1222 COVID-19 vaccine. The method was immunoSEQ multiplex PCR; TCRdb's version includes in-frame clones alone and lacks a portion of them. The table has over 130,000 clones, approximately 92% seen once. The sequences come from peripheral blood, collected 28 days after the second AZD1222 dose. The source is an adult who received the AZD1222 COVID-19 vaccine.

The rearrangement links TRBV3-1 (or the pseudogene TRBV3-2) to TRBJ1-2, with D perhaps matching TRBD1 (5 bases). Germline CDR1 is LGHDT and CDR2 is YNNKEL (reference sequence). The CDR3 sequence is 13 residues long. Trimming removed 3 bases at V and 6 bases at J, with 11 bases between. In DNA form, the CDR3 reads TGTGCCAGCAGCCAGGAGGGGCGTAATGGCTACACCTTC. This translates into CASSQEGRNGYTF.

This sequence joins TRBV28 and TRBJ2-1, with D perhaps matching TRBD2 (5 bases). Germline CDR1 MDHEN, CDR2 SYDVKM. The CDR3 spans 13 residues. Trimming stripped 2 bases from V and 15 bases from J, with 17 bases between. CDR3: CASSLLGGLTPFF. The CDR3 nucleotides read TGTGCCAGCAGTTTACTCGGAGGACTGACGCCGTTCTTC.

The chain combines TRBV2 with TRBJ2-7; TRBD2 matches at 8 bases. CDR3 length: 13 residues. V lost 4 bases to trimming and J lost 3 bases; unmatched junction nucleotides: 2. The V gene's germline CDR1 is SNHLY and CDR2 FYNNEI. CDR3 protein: CASSGTSGYEQYF. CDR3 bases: TGTGCCAGCAGTGGAACTAGCGGCTACGAGCAGTACTTC.

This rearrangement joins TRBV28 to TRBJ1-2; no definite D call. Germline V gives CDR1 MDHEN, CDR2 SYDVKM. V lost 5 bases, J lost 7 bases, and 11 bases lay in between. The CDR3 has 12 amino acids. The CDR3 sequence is CASSVEARGYTF. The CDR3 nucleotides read TGTGCCAGCAGTGTCGAGGCGCGTGGCTACACCTTC.

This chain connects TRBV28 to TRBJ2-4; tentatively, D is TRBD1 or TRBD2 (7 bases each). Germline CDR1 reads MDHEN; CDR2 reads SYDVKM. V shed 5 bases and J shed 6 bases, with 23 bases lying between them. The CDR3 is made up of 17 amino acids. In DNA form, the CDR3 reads TGTGCCAGCAGTCCTCCGCAGGGGGGGACAAAGGGAAACATTCAGTACTTC. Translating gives CASSPPQGGTKGNIQYF.

The DNA of the CDR3 is TGTGCCAGCAGCAGAACTAGCGGCCAAGAGACCCAGTACTTC. This codes for CASSRTSGQETQYF. This chain connects TRBV6-5 to TRBJ2-5; 8 nucleotides agree with TRBD2. V trimming: 6 bases; J trimming: 1 base; junction bases outside the gene matches: 4. The germline V gene has CDR1 MNHEY and CDR2 SVGAGI. CDR3 length: 14 amino acids.

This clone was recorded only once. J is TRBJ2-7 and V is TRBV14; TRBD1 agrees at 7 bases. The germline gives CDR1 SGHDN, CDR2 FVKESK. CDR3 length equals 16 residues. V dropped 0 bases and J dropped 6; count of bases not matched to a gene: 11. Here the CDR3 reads CASSQDSSAGGFEQYF. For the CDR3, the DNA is TGTGCCAGCAGCCAAGATAGCTCAGCAGGGGGTTTCGAGCAGTACTTC.

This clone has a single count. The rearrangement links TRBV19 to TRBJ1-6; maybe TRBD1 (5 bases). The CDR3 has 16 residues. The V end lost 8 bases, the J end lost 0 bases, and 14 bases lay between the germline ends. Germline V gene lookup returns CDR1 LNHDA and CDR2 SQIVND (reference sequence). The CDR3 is CASHRGESSYNSPLHF. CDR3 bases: TGTGCCAGTCATCGGGGGGAGAGCTCCTATAATTCACCCCTCCACTTT.

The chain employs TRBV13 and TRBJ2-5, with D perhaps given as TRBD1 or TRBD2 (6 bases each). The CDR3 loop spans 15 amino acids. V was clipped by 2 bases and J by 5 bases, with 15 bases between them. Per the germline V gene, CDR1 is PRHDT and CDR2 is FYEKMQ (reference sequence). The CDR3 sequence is CASSLSEGVEETQYF. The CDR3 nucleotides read TGTGCCAGCAGCTTATCGGAGGGGGTAGAGGAGACCCAGTACTTC.

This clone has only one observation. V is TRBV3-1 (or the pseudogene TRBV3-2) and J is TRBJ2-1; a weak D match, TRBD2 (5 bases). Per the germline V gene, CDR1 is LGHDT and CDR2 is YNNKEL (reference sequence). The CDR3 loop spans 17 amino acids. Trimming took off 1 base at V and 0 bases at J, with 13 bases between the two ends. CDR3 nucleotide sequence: TGTGCCAGCAGCCAAGTTGGTAGCGCAAGCTCCTACAATGAGCAGTTCTTC. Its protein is CASSQVGSASSYNEQFF.

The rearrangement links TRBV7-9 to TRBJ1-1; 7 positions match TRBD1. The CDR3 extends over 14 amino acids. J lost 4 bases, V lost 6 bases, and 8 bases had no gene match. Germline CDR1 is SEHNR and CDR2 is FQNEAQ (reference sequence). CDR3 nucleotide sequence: TGTGCCAGCAGTAGACAGGGTAAGAGCACTGAAGCTTTCTTT. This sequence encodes CASSRQGKSTEAFF.

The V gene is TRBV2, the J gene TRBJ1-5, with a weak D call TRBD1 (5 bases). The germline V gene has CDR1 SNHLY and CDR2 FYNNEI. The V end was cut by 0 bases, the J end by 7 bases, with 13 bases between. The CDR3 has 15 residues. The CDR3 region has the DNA TGTGCCAGCAGTGAAGCGCTTCCCGGGGGGCAGCCCCAGCATTTT. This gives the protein CASSEALPGGQPQHF.

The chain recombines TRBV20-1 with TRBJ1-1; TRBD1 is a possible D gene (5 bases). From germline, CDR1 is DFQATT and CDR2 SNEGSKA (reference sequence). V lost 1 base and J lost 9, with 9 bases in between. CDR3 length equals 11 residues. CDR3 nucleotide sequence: TGCAGTGCTAGAGGGGCAGGGAAAGCTTTCTTT. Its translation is CSARGAGKAFF.

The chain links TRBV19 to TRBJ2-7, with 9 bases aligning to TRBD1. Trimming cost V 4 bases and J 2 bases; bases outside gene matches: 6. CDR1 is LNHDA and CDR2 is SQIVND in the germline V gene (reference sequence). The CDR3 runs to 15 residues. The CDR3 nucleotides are TGTGCCAGTAGTAAGACAGGGGGAAAGGCCTACGAGCAGTACTTC. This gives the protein CASSKTGGKAYEQYF.

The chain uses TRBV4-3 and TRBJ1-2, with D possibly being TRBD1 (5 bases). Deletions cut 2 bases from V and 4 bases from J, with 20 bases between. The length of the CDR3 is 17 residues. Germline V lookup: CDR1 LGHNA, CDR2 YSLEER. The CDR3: CASSQNLDTVSLYGYTF. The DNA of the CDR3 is TGCGCCAGCAGCCAAAACTTGGACACTGTGTCCCTCTATGGCTACACCTTC.

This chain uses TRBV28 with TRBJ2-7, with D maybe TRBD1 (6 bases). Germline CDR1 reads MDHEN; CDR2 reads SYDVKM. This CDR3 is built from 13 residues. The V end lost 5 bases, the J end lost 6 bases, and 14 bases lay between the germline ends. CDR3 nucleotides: TGTGCCAGCAGTCAGACCCAGGGGCGCGAGCAGTACTTC. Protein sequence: CASSQTQGREQYF.

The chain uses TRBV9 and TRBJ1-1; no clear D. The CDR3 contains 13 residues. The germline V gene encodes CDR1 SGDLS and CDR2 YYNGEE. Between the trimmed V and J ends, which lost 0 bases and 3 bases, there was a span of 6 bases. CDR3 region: CASSVEPDTEAFF. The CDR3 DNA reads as TGTGCCAGCAGCGTAGAACCGGACACTGAAGCTTTCTTT.

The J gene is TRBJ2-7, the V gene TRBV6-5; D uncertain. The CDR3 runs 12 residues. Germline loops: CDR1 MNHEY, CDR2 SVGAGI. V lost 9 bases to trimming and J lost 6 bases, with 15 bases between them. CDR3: CASSLEVGEQYF. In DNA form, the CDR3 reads TGTGCCAGTTCCCTGGAAGTTGGCGAGCAGTACTTC.

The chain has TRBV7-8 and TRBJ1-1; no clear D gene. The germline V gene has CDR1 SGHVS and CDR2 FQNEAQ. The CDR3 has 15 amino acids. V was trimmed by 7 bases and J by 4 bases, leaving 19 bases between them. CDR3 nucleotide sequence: TGTGCCAGCAACAAAGCACGGTCGATGGGCACTGAAGCTTTCTTT. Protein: CASNKARSMGTEAFF.

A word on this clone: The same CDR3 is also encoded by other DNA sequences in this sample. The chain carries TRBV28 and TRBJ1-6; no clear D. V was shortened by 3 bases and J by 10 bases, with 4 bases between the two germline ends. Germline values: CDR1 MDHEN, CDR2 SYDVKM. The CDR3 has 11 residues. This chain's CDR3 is CASSFGSPLHF. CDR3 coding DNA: TGTGCCAGCAGTTTTGGGTCACCCCTCCACTTT.

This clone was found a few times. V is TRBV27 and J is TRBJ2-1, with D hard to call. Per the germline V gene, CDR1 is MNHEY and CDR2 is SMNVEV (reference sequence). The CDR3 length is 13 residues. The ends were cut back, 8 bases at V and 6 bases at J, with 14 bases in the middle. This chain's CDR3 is CASGPGKPNEQFF. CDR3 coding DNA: TGTGCCAGCGGCCCCGGAAAGCCCAATGAGCAGTTCTTC.

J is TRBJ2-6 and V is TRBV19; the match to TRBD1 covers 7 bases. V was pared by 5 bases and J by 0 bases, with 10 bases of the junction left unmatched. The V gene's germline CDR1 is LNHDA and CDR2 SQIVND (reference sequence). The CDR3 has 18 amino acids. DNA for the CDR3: TGTGCCAGTAGTCCTGGGACAGCCACGATCTCTGGGGCCAACGTCCTGACTTTC. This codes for CASSPGTATISGANVLTF.

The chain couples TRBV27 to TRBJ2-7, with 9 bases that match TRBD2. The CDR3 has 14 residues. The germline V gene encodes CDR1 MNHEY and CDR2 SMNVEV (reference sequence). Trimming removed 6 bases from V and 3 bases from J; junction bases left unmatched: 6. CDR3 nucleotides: TGTGCCAGCAGCCTAGCGGGACAGAACTACGAGCAGTACTTC. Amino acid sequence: CASSLAGQNYEQYF.

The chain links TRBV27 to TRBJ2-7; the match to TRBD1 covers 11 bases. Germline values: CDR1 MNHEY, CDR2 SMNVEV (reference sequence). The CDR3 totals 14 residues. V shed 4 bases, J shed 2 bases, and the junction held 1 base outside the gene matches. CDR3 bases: TGTGCCAGCAGTTGGGGACAGGGGGCCTACGAGCAGTACTTC. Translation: CASSWGQGAYEQYF.

The CDR3 loop reads CASSPARTDQPQHF. Here the CDR3 DNA reads TGTGCCAGCAGCCCTGCGCGGACCGATCAGCCCCAGCATTTT. J is TRBJ1-5 and V is TRBV28; D not resolved. The length of the CDR3 is 14 residues. Looked up from germline, CDR1 is MDHEN and CDR2 is SYDVKM. V lost 6 bases to trimming and J lost 5 bases, with 14 bases between them. Full variable domain (rest looked up from reference TRBV28 and TRBJ1-5): DVKVTQSSRYLVKRTGEKVFLECVQDMDHENMFWYRQDPGLGLRLIYFSYDVKMKEKGDIPEGYSVSREKKERFSLILESASTNQTSMYLCASSPARTDQPQHFGDGTRLSIL.

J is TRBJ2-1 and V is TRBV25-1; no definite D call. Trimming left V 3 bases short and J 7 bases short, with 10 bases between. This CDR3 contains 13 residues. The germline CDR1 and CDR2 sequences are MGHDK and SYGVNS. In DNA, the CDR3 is TGTGCCAGCAGTGATTTTGGTATTAATGAGCAGTTCTTC. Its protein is CASSDFGINEQFF.

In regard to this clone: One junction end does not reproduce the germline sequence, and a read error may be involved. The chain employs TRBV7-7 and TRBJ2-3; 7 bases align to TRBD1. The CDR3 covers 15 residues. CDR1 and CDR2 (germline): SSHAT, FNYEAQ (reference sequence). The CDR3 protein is CASSSLGGGSDTQYF. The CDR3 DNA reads TGTGCTAGCAGCTCCTTAGGGGGCGGATCAGATACGCAGTATTTT.